The subject of this entry is one TCR beta chain. This sample was included in a study of blood T cell repertoires in COVID-19. The CDR3 runs to 18 residues. Germline lookup yields CDR1 SSHAT and CDR2 FNYEAQ (reference sequence). The J segment lost 0 bases and the V segment lost 1 base, leaving 10 bases of the junction unmatched. In the authors' workflow: Scientists estimated how many nucleated cells there were by amplifying reference gene primers. Profiled with immunoSEQ multiplex PCR; TCRdb holds only in-frame clones, not every one. V and J calls and clone size are those listed in that table; D and trimming were worked out from the DNA. The sample consists of about 240,000 clones, about 88% of them appearing once.

This TCR came from a woman aged 45 to 65 with COVID-19, enrolled during active disease. The V and J genes are TRBV7-7 and TRBJ2-3; 7 bases fit TRBD1. Specimen: peripheral blood. CDR3 loop: CASSLEGAKYLSTDTQYF. The CDR3 DNA reads TGTGCCAGCAGCTTAGAGGGGGCCAAATACCTCAGCACAGATACGCAGTATTTT.